This TCR beta chain was recovered during a study of blood T cell repertoires in COVID-19. Study background: The United States, Italy and Spain supplied acute and convalescent COVID-19 samples.

The authors' processing: Cell counts per sample came from amplifying reference gene primers. TCRdb keeps only in-frame clones here, not all; method: immunoSEQ multiplex PCR. The DNA gave D and trimming, while V, J and clone size come from that table. The table includes 200,000 to 250,000 clones, around 85% detected once. The CDR3 length is 11 residues. From germline, CDR1 is SQVTM and CDR2 ANQGSEA. V gave up 0 bases and J gave up 4 bases, with 4 bases separating them. In terms of age and location, participants ranged from about 18 to 90 years and lived in roughly 22 US areas. Donors were grouped by their self-reported clinical history. With respect to this clone: Within the sample, other DNA sequences also encode this same CDR3.

The receptor was derived from a woman in her thirties or forties with acute COVID-19. Sequencing input: PBMCs or T cells enriched from blood (not recorded which). This rearrangement joins TRBV29-1 to TRBJ2-7; D gene unclear. This CDR3 reads CSVEDRYEQYF. The CDR3 DNA follows: TGCAGCGTTGAAGACAGGTACGAGCAGTACTTC.